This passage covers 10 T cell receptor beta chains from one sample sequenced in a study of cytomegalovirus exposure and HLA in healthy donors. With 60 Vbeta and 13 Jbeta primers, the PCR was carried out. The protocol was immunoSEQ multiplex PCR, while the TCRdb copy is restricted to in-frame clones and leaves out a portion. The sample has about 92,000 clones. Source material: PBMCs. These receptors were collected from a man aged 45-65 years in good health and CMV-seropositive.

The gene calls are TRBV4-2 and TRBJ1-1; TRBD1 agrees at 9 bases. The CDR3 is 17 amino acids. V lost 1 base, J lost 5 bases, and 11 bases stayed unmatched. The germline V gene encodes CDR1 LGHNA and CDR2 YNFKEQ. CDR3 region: CASSQGQGVVVGTEAFF. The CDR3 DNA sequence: TGTGCCAGCAGCCAAGGACAGGGGGTAGTAGTGGGTACTGAAGCTTTCTTT.

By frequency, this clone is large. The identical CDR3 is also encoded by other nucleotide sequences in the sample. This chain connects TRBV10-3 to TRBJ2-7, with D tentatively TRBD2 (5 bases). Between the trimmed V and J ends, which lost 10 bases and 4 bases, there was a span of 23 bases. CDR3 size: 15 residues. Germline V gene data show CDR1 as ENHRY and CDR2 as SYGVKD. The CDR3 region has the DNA TGTGCCACACTCAGTTACCGGGCTAGCCTTTACGAGCAGTACTTC. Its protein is CATLSYRASLYEQYF.

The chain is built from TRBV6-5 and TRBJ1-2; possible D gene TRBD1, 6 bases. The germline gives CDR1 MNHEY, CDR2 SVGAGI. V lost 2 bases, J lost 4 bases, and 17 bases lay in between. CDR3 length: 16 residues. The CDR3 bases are TGTGCCAGCAGTTACATGACAGGAGGCGCGGGCTATGGCTACACCTTC. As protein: CASSYMTGGAGYGYTF.

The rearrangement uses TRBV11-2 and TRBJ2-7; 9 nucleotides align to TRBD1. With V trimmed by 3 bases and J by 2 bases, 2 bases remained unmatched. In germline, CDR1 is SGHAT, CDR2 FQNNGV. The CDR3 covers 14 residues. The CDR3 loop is CASSFGQGPYEQYF. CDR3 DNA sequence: TGTGCCAGCAGCTTTGGACAGGGGCCCTACGAGCAGTACTTC.

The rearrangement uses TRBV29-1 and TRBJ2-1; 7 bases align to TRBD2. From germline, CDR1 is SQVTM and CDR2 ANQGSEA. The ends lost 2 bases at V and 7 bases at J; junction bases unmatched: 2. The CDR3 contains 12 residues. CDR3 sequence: CSVEREANEQFF. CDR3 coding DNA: TGCAGCGTTGAACGGGAGGCGAATGAGCAGTTCTTC.

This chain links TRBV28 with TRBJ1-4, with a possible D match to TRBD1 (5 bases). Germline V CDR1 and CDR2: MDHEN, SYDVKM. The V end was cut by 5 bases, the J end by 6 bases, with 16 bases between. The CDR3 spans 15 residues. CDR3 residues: CASSPTSTEHEKLFF. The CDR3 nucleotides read TGTGCCAGCAGTCCAACCTCGACAGAGCATGAAAAACTGTTTTTT.

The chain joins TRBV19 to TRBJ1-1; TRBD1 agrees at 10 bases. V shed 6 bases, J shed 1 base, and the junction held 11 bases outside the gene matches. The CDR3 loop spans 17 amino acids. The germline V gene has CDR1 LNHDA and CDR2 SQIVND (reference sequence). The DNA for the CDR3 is TGTGCCAGTAGAAATCCCGGGACAGGGGACCCGAACACTGAAGCTTTCTTT. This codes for CASRNPGTGDPNTEAFF.

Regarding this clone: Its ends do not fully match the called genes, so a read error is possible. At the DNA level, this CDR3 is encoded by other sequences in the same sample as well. CDR3 protein: CASSMFRGLSNQPQHF. CDR3 DNA: TGTGCCAGTAGTATGTTCAGGGGACTAAGCAATCAGCCCCAGCACTTT. This chain joins TRBV19 and TRBJ1-5; tentative D call: TRBD1 (6 bases). The CDR3 contains 16 residues. Germline CDR1 and CDR2: LNHDA and SQIVND (reference sequence).

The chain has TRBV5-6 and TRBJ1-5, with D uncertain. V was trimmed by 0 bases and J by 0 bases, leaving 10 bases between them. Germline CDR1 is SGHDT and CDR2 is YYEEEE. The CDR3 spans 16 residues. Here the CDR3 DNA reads TGTGCCAGCAGCTTGGGTTGGAGATATAGCAATCAGCCCCAGCATTTT. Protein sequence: CASSLGWRYSNQPQHF.

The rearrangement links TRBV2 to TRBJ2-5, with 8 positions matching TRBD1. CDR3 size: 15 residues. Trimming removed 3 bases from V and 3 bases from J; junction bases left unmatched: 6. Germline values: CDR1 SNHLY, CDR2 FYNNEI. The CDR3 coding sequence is TGTGCCAGCAGTGAGATAGCAGGGGGCGAAGAGACCCAGTACTTC. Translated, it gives CASSEIAGGEETQYF.